The following is a T cell receptor beta chain sequence with its context. Profiling relied on immunoSEQ multiplex PCR, and the TCRdb table lists in-frame clones only, not all of them. This table has about 2,100,000 clones, roughly 91% appearing once. These data come from a study of shared clonotypes between healthy human individuals. Study information: CD8 memory received one plate per donor, CD8 naive two, CD4 memory three and CD4 naive three.

The V gene lost 5 bases and the J gene lost 5 bases, with 10 bases spanning the gap. This CDR3 has 12 residues. The germline CDR1 and CDR2 sequences are SGHAT and FQNNGV. Terminally differentiated effector memory CD45RA+ cells were left out of the naive CD8 fraction, which was CD45RO-negative and positively selected for CCR7. This clonotype was obtained from a man in his late teens or twenties in good health. Some clones in this sample may be carry-over from other donors' samples. The chain couples TRBV11-2 to TRBJ2-7; D unclear. The specimen sequenced was naive CD8+ T cells from PBMCs. The chain's CDR3 is CASSVAGHEQYF. DNA for the CDR3: TGTGCCAGCAGCGTAGCAGGACACGAGCAGTACTTC.